This T cell receptor (beta chain) was documented in a study of cytomegalovirus exposure and HLA in healthy donors. Whole-study results and caveats: Donors were assumed by presence/absence analyses to have roughly uniform sequencing depth. Within an earlier analysis, most TCR beta V segments proved productive either about 87% or about 30% of the time. The study labeled 150 to 200 TCR beta chains cytomegalovirus-associated.

Comments on this clone: The antigen remains unidentified.

V lost 6 bases and J lost 9; bases outside the gene matches: 12. Germline loops: CDR1 LNHDA, CDR2 SQIVND (reference sequence). CDR3 length equals 16 residues. Both 60 Vbeta primers and 13 Jbeta primers went into the PCR. The protocol was immunoSEQ multiplex PCR, while the TCRdb copy is restricted to in-frame clones and leaves out a portion. The top ten clones hold 6.5% to 8% of a sample with roughly 130,000 clones, approximately 74% of them seen once. This TCR derives from a man in his forties in good health and CMV-seropositive. The rearrangement joins TRBV19 to TRBJ2-1, with 12 bases fitting TRBD2. The sequencing input was PBMCs. In DNA, the CDR3 is TGTGCCAGTAGCAAGGCGAGGCTAGCGGGAGGGGGTGAGCAGTTCTTC. Translating it yields CASSKARLAGGGEQFF. The full variable domain, completed using reference TRBV19 and TRBJ2-1, is DGGITQSPKYLFRKEGQNVTLSCEQNLNHDAMYWYRQDPGQGLRLIYYSQIVNDFQKGDIAEGYSVSREKKESFPLTVTSAQKNPTAFYLCASSKARLAGGGEQFFGPGTRLTVL.